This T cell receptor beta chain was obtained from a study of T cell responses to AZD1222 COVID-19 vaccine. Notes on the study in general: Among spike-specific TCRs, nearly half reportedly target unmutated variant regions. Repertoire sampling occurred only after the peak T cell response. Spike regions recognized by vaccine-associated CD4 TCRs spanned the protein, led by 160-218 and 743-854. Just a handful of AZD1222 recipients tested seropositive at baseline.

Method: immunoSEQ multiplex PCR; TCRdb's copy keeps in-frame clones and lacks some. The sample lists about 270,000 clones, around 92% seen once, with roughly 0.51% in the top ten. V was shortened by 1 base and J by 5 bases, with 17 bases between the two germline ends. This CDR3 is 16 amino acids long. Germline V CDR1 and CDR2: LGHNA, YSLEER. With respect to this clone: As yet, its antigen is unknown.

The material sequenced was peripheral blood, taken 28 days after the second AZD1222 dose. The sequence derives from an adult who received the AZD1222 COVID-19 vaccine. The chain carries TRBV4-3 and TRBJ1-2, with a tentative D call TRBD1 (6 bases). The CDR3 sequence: CASSQVPPRGGYGYTF. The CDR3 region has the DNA TGCGCCAGCAGCCAAGTCCCGCCCAGGGGCGGGTATGGCTACACCTTC.